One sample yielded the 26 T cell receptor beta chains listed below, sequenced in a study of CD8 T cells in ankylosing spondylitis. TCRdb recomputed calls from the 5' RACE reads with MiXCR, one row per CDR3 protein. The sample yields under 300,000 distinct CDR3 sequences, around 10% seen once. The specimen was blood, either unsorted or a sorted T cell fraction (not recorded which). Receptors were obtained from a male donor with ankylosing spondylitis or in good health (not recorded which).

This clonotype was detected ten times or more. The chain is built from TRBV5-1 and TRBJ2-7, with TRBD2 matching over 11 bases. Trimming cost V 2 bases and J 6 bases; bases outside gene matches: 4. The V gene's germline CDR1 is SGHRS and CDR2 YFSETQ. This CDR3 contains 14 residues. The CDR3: CASSLKLAGAEQYF. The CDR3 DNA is TGCGCCAGCAGCTTAAAACTAGCGGGAGCCGAGCAGTACTTC.

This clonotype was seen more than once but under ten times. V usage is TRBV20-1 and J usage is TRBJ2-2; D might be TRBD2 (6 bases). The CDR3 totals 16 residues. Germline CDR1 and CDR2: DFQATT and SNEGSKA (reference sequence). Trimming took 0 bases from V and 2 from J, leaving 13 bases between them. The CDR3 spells CSARDYRRGNTGELFF. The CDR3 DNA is TGCAGTGCTAGAGATTACAGGCGGGGCAACACCGGGGAGCTGTTTTTT.

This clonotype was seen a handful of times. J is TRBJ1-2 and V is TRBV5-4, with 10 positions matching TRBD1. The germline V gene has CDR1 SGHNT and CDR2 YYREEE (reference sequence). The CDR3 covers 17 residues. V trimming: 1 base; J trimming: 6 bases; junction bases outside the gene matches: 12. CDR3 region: CASSLYDRGRRGDGYTF. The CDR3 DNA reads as TGTGCCAGCAGCTTGTATGACAGGGGGCGGAGGGGCGATGGCTACACCTTC.

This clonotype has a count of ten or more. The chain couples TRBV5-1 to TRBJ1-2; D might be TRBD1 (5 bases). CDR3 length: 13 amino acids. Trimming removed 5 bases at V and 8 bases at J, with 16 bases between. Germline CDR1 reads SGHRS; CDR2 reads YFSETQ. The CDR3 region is CASRAGLEGGYTF. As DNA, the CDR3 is TGCGCCAGCAGAGCGGGACTGGAAGGAGGCTACACCTTC.

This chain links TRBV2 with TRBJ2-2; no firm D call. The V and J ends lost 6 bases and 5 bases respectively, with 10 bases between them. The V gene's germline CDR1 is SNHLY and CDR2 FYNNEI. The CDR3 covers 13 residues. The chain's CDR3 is CASRLDQTGELFF. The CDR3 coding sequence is TGTGCCAGCAGACTTGACCAAACCGGGGAGCTGTTTTTT.

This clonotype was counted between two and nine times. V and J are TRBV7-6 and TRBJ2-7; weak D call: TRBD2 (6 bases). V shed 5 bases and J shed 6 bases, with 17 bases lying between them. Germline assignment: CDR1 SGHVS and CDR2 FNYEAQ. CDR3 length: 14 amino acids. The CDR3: CASSTGTLGLEQYF. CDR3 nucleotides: TGTGCCAGCAGCACCGGGACTCTTGGACTCGAGCAGTACTTC.

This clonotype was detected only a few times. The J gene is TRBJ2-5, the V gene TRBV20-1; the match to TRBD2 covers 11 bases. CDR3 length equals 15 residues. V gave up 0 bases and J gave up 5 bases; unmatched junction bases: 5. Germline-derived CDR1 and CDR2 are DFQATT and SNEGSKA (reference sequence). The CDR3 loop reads CSARDGLAGGETQYF. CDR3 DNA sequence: TGCAGTGCTAGAGATGGCCTAGCGGGGGGCGAGACCCAGTACTTC.

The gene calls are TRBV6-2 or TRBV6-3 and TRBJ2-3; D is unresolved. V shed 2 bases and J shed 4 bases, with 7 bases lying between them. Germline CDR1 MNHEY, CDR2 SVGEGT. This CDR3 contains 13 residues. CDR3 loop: CASSYPPSDTQYF. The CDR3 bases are TGTGCCAGCAGTTACCCTCCTTCAGATACGCAGTATTTT.

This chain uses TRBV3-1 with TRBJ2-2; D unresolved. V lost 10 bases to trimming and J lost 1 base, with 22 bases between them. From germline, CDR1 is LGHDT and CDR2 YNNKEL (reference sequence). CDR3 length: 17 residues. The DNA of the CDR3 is TGTGCCACCTCCCAAGCTTGGTCGGAGCTGAACACCGGGGAGCTGTTTTTT. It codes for CATSQAWSELNTGELFF.

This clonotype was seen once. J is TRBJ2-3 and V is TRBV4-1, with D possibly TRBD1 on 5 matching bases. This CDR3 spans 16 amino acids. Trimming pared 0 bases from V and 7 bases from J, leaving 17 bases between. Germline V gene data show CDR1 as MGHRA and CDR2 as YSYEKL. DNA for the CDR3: TGCGCCAGCAGCCAAGATTCGAGGACACCCTCTAATACGCAGTATTTT. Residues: CASSQDSRTPSNTQYF.

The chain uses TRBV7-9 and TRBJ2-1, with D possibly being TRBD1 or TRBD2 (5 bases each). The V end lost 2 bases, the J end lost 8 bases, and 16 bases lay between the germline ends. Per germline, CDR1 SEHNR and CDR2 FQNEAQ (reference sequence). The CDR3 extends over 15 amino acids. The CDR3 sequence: CASSLLGPGFHEQFF. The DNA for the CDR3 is TGTGCCAGCAGCTTACTGGGACCAGGATTCCATGAGCAGTTCTTC.

CDR3 amino acids: CASSFQAGDSYSYNEQFF. The DNA of the CDR3 is TGTGCCAGCAGCTTCCAAGCCGGGGACTCGTACTCCTACAATGAGCAGTTCTTC. This chain links TRBV11-2 with TRBJ2-1; D may be TRBD2 (6 bases). CDR1 is SGHAT and CDR2 is FQNNGV in the germline V gene. The CDR3 sequence is 18 residues long. The ends were cut back, 3 bases at V and 0 bases at J, with 18 bases in the middle.

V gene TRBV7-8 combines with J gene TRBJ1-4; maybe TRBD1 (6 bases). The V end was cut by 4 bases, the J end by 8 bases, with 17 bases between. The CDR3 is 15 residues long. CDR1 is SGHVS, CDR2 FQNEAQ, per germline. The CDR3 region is CASSSRGGATEKLFF. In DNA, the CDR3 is TGTGCCAGCAGCTCTAGGGGGGGGGCAACCGAAAAACTGTTTTTT.

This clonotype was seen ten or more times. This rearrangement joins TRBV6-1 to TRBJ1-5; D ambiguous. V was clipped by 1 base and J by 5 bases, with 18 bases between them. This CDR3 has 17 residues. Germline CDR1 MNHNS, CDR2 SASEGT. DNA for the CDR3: TGTGCCAGCAGTGAAGTGGTTTGGGCGGAAGAGTATCAGCCCCAGCATTTT. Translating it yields CASSEVVWAEEYQPQHF.

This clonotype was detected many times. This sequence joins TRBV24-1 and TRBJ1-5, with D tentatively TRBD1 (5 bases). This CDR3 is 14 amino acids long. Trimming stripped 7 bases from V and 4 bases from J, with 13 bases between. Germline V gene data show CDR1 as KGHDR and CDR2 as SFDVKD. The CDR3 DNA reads TGTGCCACCAGCCCCGGGACCCATAATCAGCCCCAGCATTTT. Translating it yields CATSPGTHNQPQHF.

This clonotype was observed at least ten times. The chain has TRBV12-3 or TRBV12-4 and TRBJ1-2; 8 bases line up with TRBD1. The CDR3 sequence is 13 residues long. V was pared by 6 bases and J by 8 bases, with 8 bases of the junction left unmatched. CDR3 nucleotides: TGTGCCAGCAGGACGACAGGGGCGCTCGGCTACACCTTC. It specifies CASRTTGALGYTF.

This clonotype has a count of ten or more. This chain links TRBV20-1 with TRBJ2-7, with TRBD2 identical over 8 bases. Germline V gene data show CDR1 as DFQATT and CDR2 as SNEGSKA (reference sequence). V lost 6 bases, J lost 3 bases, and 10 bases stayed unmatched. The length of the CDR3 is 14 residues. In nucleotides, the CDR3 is TGCAGTGCAAGCCTAACTAGCGGTGGCTACGAGCAGTACTTC. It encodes CSASLTSGGYEQYF.

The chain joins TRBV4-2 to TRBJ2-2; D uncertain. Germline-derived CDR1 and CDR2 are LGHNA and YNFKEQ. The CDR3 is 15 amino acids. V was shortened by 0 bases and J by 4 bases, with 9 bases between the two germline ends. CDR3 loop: CASSQDRAITGELFF. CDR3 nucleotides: TGTGCCAGCAGCCAAGATCGGGCAATCACCGGGGAGCTGTTTTTT.

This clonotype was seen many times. The CDR3 spells CASSEAGPTDTQYF. The CDR3 DNA is TGTGCCAGCAGTGAGGCAGGGCCCACAGATACGCAGTATTTT. V gene TRBV6-4 combines with J gene TRBJ2-3; possible D gene TRBD1, 5 bases. The CDR3 runs to 14 residues. V was pared by 3 bases and J by 2 bases, with 9 bases between. Germline V gene data show CDR1 as MRHNA and CDR2 as SNTAGT.

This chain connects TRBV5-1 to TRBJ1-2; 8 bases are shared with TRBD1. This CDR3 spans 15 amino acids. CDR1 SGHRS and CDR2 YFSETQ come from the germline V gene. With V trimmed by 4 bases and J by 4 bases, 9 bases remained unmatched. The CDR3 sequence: CASSVTGDIAYGYTF. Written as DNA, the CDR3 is TGCGCCAGCAGCGTGACAGGGGATATCGCCTATGGCTACACCTTC.

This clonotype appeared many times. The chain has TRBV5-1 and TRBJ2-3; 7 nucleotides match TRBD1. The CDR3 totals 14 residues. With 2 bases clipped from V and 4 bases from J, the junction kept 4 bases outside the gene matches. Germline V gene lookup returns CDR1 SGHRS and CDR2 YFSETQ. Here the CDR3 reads CASSFDTGADTQYF. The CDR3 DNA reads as TGCGCCAGCAGCTTCGATACAGGGGCAGATACGCAGTATTTT.

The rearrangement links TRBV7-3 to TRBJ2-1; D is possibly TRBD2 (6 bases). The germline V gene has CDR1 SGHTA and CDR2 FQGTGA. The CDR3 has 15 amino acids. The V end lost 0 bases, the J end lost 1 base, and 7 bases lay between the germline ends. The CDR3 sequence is CASSLTRESYNEQFF. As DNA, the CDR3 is TGTGCCAGCAGCTTAACGCGGGAATCCTACAATGAGCAGTTCTTC. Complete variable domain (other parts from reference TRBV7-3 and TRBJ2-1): GAGVSQTPSNKVTEKGKYVELRCDPISGHTALYWYRQSLGQGPEFLIYFQGTGAADDSGLPNDRFFAVRPEGSVSTLKIQRTERGDSAVYLCASSLTRESYNEQFFGPGTRLTVL.

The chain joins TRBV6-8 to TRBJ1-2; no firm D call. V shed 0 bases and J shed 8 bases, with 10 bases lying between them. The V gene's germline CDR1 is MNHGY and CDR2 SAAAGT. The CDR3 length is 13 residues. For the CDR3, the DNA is TGTGCCAGCAGTTACTCAGCAGGCGGAGGCTACACCTTC. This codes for CASSYSAGGGYTF.

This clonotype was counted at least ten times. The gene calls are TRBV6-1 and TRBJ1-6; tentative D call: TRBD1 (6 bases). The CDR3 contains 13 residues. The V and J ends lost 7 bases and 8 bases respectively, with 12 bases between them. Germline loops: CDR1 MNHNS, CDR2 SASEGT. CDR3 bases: TGTGCCAGCAATATCAAGGGGGATTCACCCCTCCACTTT. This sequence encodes CASNIKGDSPLHF.

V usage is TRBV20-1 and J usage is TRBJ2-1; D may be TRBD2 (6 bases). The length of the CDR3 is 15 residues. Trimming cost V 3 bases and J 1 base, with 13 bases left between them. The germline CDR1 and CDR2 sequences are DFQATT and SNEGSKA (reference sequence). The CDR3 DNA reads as TGCAGTGCTAGGATGGCCGCGGGGTCCTACAATGAGCAGTTCTTC. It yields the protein CSARMAAGSYNEQFF.

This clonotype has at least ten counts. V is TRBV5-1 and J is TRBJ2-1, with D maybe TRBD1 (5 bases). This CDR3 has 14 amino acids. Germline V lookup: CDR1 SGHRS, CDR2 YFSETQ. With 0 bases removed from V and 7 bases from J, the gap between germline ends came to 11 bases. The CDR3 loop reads CASSLGAGWNEQFF. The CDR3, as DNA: TGCGCCAGCAGCTTGGGGGCAGGGTGGAATGAGCAGTTCTTC.